The subject of this entry is one T cell receptor beta chain. Trimming removed 3 bases from V and 5 bases from J; junction bases left unmatched: 7. Germline V gene data show CDR1 as LNHDA and CDR2 as SQIVND (reference sequence). This CDR3 contains 16 residues. This specimen belongs to a study of cytomegalovirus exposure and HLA in healthy donors. Amplification used 60 Vbeta primers and 13 Jbeta primers. Measured with immunoSEQ multiplex PCR; TCRdb has only the in-frame clones, and not every one. The sample has about 230,000 clones; roughly 78% are singletons. The genes are TRBV19 and TRBJ2-5; the match to TRBD2 covers 12 bases. This sequence originates from a boy younger than 18 in good health and CMV-seronegative. The sequenced sample was PBMCs. DNA of the CDR3: TGTGCCAGTAGTATGTGGACTAGCGGGGCGAAGGAGACCCAGTACTTC. Translating gives CASSMWTSGAKETQYF.